Listed below are T cell receptor beta chains from one sample, sequenced in a study of spatial heterogeneity in lung cancer. TCRdb analysed the 5' RACE reads with MiXCR anew, one entry per CDR3 protein. The sample includes around 9,300 distinct CDR3 sequences, roughly 6% of them seen just once. Sequenced here: lung tumor tissue, sampled at surgery. The receptors here all came from a female donor with early-stage non-small cell lung cancer. Each CDR3 is given without its conserved first and last residue.

v_gene	j_gene	CDR3aa
TRBV6-2/TRBV6-3	TRBJ1-1	ASSYSGQGSIEAF
TRBV18	TRBJ2-3	ASSPTRTSGGLQY
TRBV7-2	TRBJ2-1	ASSLIAGVNEQF
TRBV21-1	TRBJ2-2	ASTLPGGNTGELF
TRBV3-1	TRBJ1-3	ASSQEGPTSGNTIY
TRBV20-1	TRBJ2-3	SASLAGGTDTQY
TRBV30	TRBJ1-3	AWSVGLSGNTIY
TRBV6-5	TRBJ2-3	ASSRQFSTDTQY
TRBV4-3	TRBJ2-2	ASSPRLAGDTGELF
TRBV6-1	TRBJ2-7	ASSDPGVTYEQY
TRBV20-1	TRBJ2-3	SAGDFLTDTQY
TRBV18	TRBJ2-6	ASSVLGQAPSGEDGANVLT
TRBV7-9	TRBJ2-1	ASSPQTGTGGFYNEQF
TRBV4-2	TRBJ1-2	ASSRQARGYT
TRBV12-3/TRBV12-4	TRBJ2-7	ASISGLAGQYEQY
TRBV20-1	TRBJ2-5	SARRPGSGLEETQY
TRBV2	TRBJ2-2	ASREGTGSITGELF
TRBV4-3	TRBJ2-2	ASSQDRGSGTGELF
TRBV19	TRBJ2-1	ATSHPAGSSYNEQF
TRBV7-2	TRBJ1-1	ASSLSYLDRRNTEAF
TRBV19	TRBJ1-6	ASTTGGYSPLH
TRBV19	TRBJ2-4	ASSMSLAVTAKNIQY
TRBV12-3/TRBV12-4	TRBJ1-5	ASSGGLNQPQH
TRBV20-1	TRBJ2-7	SAWGTGAYEQY
TRBV5-4	TRBJ2-2	ASSSRQGSNTGELF
TRBV5-4	TRBJ2-3	ASSPATAMGTDTQY
TRBV18	TRBJ1-1	ASSAGLNTEAF
TRBV19	TRBJ1-5	ASMDLQDDQPQH
TRBV30	TRBJ1-3	AWTGVGNTIY
TRBV27	TRBJ1-1	ASSDRTSEAF
TRBV6-2/TRBV6-3	TRBJ2-1	ASGGGAVYNEQF
TRBV7-6	TRBJ2-7	ASSLAPTYEQY
TRBV2	TRBJ1-4	ASSEAFGLGGEVEKLF
TRBV29-1	TRBJ1-1	SVEREGWNTEAF
TRBV20-1	TRBJ1-5	SAQSGGVQPQH
TRBV11-3	TRBJ2-1	ASSLNPYNEQF
TRBV27	TRBJ2-3	ASSFDSFTDTQY
TRBV27	TRBJ2-7	ASRGLYEQY
TRBV19	TRBJ2-5	ASSRRWETQY
TRBV6-1	TRBJ1-6	ASSPRESGSYNSPLH
TRBV10-3	TRBJ1-2	ATGQGNANYGYT
TRBV5-1	TRBJ1-2	ASSRNGQGAHNYGYT
TRBV12-3/TRBV12-4	TRBJ1-1	ASILGPNTEAF
TRBV2	TRBJ2-1	ASDLAGGRGNEQF
TRBV10-2	TRBJ2-2	ASSLAGVLGELF
TRBV7-9	TRBJ1-4	ASSSFGGEKLF
TRBV18	TRBJ1-1	ASSPPGQGGTEAF
TRBV20-1	TRBJ2-7	SATSSPYEQY
TRBV6-5	TRBJ1-4	ASSPTATNEKLF
TRBV19	TRBJ1-6	ASTMSDNSPLH
TRBV27	TRBJ2-7	ASSLTPTGGNEQY
TRBV6-6	TRBJ1-3	ASSLTGSGNTIY